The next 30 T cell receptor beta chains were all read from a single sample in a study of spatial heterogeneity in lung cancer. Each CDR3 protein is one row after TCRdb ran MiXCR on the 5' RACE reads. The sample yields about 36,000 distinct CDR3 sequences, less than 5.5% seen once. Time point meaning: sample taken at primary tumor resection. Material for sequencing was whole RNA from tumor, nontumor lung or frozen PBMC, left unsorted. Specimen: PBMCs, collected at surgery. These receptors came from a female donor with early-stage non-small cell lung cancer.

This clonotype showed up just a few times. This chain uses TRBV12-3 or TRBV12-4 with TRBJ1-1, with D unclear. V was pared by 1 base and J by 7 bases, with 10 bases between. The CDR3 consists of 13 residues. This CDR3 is CASSLGPGDEAFF. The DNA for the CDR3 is TGTGCCAGCAGTTTAGGGCCGGGTGATGAAGCTTTCTTT.

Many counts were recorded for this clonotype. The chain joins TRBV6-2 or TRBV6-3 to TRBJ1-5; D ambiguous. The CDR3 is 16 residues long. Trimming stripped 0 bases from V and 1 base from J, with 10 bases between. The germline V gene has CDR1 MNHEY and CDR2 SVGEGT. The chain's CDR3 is CASSYSGGGSNQPQHF. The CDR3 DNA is TGTGCCAGCAGTTACTCAGGTGGCGGCAGCAATCAGCCCCAGCATTTT.

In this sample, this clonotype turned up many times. Here the CDR3 DNA reads TGCGCCAGCAGCCCGAAGGTTGGCAGGGCAGCTGGGGCCAACGTCCTGACTTTC. As protein: CASSPKVGRAAGANVLTF. The rearrangement joins TRBV4-3 to TRBJ2-6; tentative D call: TRBD1 (5 bases). The CDR3 extends over 18 amino acids. Germline CDR1 is LGHNA and CDR2 is YSLEER. Trimming took 4 bases from V and 2 from J, leaving 18 bases between them.

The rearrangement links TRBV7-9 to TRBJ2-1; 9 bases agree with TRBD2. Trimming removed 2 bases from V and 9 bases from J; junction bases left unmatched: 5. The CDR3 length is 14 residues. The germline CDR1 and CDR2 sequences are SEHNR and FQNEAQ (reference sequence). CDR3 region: CASSLRGGASEQFF. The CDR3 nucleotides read TGTGCCAGCAGCTTACGCGGGGGGGCATCTGAGCAGTTCTTC.

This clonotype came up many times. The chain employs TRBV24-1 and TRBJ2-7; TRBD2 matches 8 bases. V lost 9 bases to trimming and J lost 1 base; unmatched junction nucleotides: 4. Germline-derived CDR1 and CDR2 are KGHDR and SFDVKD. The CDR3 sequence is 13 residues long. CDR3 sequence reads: CATQRGGSYEQYF. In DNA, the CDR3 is TGTGCCACCCAACGGGGGGGTTCCTACGAGCAGTACTTC.

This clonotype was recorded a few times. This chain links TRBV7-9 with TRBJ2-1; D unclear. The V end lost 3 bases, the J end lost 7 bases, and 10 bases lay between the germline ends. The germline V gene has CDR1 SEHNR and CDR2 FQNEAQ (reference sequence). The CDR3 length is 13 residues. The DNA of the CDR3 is TGTGCCAGCAGCTTGAGAAACTTTAATGAGCAGTTCTTC. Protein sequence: CASSLRNFNEQFF.

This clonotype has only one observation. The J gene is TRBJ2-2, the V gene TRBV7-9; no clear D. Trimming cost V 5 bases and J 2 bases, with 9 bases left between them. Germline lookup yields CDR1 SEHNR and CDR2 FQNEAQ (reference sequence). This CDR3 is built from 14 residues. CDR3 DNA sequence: TGTGCCAGCAGCCACGACTTAAACACCGGGGAGCTGTTTTTT. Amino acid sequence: CASSHDLNTGELFF.

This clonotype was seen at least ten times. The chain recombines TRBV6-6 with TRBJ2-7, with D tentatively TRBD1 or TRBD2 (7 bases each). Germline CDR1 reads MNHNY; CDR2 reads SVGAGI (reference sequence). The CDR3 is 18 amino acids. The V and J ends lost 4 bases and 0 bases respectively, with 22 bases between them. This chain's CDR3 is CASSSRGGGGTASYEQYF. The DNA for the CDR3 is TGTGCCAGCAGTTCGAGAGGGGGGGGAGGGACAGCCTCCTACGAGCAGTACTTC.

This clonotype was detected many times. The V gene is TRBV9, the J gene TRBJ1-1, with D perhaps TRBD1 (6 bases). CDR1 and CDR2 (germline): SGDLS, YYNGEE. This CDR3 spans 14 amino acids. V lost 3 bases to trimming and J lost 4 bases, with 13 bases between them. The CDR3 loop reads CASSGYRDGTEAFF. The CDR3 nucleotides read TGTGCCAGCAGCGGCTACAGGGACGGCACTGAAGCTTTCTTT.

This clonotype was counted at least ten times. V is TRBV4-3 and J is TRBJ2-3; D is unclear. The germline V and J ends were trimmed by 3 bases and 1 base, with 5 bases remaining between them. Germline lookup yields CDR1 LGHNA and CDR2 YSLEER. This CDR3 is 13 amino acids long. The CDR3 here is CASSQAGTDTQYF. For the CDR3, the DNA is TGCGCCAGCAGCCAGGCCGGCACAGATACGCAGTATTTT.

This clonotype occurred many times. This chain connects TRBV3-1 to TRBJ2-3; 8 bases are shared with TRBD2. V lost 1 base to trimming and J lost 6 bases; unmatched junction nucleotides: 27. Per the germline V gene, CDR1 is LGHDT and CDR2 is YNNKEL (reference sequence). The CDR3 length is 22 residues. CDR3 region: CASSQGWVRSVFQRGPPDTQYF. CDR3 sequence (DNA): TGTGCCAGCAGCCAAGGATGGGTACGGTCCGTTTTCCAGCGGGGGCCCCCGGATACGCAGTATTTT.

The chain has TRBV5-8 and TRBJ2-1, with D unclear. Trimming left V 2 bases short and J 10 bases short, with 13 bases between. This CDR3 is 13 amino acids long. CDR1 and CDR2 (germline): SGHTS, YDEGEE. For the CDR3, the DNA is TGTGCCAGCAGCTTTCAAGTTCTGACGGAGCAGTTCTTC. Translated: CASSFQVLTEQFF.

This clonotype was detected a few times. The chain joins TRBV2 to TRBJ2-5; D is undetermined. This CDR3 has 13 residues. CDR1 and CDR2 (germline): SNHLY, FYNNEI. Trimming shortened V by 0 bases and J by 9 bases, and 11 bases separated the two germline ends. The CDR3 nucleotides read TGTGCCAGCAGTGAAGCGGTCGACTTCGCCCAGTACTTC. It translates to CASSEAVDFAQYF.

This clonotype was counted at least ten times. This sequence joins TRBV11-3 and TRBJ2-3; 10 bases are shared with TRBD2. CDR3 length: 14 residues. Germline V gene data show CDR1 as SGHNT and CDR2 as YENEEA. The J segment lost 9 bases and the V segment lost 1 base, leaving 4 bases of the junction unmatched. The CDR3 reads CASSLGLAGGTQYF. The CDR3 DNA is TGTGCCAGCAGCTTAGGACTAGCGGGTGGCACGCAGTATTTT.

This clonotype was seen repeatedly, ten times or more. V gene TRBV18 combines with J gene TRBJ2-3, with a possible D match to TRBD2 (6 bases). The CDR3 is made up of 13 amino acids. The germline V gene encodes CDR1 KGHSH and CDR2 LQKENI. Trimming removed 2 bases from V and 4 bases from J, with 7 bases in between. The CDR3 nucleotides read TGTGCCAGCTCACCAGCTAGCGCAGATACGCAGTATTTT. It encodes CASSPASADTQYF.

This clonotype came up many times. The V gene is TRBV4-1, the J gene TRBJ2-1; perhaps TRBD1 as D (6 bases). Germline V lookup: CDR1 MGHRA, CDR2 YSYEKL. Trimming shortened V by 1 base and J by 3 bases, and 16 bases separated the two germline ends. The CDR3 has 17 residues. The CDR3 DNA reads TGCGCCAGCAGCCAAGTCAGGGGACAACAACACTACAATGAGCAGTTCTTC. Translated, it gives CASSQVRGQQHYNEQFF.

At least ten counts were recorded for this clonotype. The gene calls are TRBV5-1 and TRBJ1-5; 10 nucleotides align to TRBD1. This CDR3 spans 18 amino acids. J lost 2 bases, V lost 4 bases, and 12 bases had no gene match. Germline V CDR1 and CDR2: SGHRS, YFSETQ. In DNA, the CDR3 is TGCGCCAGCAGCCTTGGAGTGACAGGGGGCAACGGCAATCAGCCCCAGCATTTT. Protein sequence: CASSLGVTGGNGNQPQHF.

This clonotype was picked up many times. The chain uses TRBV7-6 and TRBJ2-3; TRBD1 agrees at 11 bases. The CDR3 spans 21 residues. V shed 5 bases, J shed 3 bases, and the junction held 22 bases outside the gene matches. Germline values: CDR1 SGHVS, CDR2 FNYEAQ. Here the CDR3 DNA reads TGTGCCAGCAGCCCAGCCCCGAGGACAGGGGGCCTTCTAGCGGGAACAGATACGCAGTATTTT. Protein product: CASSPAPRTGGLLAGTDTQYF.

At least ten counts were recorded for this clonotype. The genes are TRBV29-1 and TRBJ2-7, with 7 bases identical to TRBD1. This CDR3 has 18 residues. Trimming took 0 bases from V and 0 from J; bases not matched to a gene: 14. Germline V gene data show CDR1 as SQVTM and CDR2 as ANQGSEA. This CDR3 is CSVEDFSGDSSSSYEQYF. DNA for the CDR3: TGCAGCGTTGAAGATTTCTCAGGGGACAGCTCGAGCTCCTACGAGCAGTACTTC.

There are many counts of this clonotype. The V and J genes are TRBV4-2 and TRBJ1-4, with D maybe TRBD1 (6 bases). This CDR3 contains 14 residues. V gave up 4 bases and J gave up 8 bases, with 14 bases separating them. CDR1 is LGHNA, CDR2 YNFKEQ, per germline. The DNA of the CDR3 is TGTGCCAGCAGCCGGCCGGGGGCGGGGGAAAAACTGTTTTTT. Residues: CASSRPGAGEKLFF.

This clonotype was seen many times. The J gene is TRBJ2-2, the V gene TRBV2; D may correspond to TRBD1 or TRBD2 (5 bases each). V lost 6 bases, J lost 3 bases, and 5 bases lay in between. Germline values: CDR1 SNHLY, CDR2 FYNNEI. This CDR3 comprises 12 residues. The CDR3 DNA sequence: TGTGCCAGCAGGGGGGACACCGGGGAGCTGTTTTTT. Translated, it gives CASRGDTGELFF.

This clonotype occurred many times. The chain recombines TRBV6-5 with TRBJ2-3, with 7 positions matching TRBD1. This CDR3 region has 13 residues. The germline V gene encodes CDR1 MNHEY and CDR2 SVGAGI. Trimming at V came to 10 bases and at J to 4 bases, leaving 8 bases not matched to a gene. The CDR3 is CATRQGQADTQYF. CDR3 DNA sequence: TGTGCCACCCGACAGGGTCAGGCAGATACGCAGTATTTT.

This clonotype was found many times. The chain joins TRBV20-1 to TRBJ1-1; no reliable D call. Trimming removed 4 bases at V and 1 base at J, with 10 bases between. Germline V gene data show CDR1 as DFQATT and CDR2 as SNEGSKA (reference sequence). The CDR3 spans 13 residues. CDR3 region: CSAIGWANTEAFF. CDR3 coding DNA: TGCAGTGCTATAGGATGGGCGAACACTGAAGCTTTCTTT.

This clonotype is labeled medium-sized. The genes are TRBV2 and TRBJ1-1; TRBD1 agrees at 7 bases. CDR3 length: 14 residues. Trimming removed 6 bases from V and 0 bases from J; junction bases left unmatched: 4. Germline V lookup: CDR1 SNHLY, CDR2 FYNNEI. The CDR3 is CASREGQLNTEAFF. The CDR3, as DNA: TGTGCCAGCAGGGAGGGACAGTTGAACACTGAAGCTTTCTTT.

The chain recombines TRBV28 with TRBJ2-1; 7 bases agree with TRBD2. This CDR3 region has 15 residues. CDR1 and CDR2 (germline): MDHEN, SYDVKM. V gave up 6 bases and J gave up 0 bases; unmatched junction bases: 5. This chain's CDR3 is CASRPGGSSYNEQFF. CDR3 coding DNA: TGTGCCAGCAGACCGGGCGGGAGCTCCTACAATGAGCAGTTCTTC.

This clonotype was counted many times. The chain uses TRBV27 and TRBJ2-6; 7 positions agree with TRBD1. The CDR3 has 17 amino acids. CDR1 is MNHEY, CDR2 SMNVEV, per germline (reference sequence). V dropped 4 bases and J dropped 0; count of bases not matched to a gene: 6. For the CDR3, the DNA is TGTGCCAGCAGTTGGGACAGAACGGTCTCTGGGGCCAACGTCCTGACTTTC. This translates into CASSWDRTVSGANVLTF.

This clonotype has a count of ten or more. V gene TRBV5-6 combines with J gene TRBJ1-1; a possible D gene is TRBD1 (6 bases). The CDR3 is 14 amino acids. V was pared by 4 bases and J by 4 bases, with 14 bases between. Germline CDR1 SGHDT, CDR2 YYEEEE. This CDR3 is CASSRTPRGTEAFF. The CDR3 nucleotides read TGTGCCAGCAGCAGGACCCCCAGGGGCACTGAAGCTTTCTTT.

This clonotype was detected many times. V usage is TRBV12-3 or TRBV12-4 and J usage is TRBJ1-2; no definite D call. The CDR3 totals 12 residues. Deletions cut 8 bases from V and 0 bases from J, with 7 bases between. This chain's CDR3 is CASSPSNYGYTF. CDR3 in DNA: TGTGCCAGCTCCCCCTCTAACTATGGCTACACCTTC.

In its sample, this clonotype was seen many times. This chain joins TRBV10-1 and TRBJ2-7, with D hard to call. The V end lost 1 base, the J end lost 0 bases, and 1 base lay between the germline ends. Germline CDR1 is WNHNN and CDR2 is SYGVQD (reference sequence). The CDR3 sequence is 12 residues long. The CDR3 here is CASSEFSYEQYF. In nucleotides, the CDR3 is TGCGCCAGCAGTGAGTTCTCCTACGAGCAGTACTTC.

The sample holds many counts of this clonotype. The CDR3 protein is CASSPAFPGQGAPAVRNEQFF. DNA for the CDR3: TGTGCCAGCAGCCCGGCCTTCCCGGGACAGGGGGCCCCCGCGGTGAGGAATGAGCAGTTCTTC. The gene calls are TRBV13 and TRBJ2-1; 12 nucleotides agree with TRBD1. The germline V gene has CDR1 PRHDT and CDR2 FYEKMQ (reference sequence). Germline trimming cut 5 bases from V and 7 bases from J; bases unmatched to any gene: 24. There are 21 residues in the CDR3.